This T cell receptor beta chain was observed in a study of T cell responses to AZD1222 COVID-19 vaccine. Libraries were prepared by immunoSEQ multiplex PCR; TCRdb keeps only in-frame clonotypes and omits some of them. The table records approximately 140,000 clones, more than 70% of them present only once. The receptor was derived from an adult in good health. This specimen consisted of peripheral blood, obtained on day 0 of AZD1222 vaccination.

This CDR3 reads CASSQFGNGYTF. The DNA of the CDR3 is TGTGCCAGCAGCCAATTCGGTAATGGCTACACCTTC. This sequence joins TRBV3-1 (or the pseudogene TRBV3-2) and TRBJ1-2; D unclear. The germline gives CDR1 LGHDT, CDR2 YNNKEL (reference sequence). The CDR3 totals 12 residues. Trimming removed 2 bases from V and 6 bases from J, with 7 bases in between.